This is a list of T cell receptor beta chains from one sample in a study of graft-versus-host responses after intestinal transplantation. Method: immunoSEQ multiplex PCR; TCRdb's copy keeps in-frame clones and lacks some. The sample lists several thousand clones, approximately 25% occurring once. Sample: alloreactive CD4+ T cells from a mixed lymphocyte reaction culture, taken before transplantation. Receptors originate from a human patient who was an organ donor for intestinal transplantation. Each CDR3 is given with its conserved first and last residue. A D gene is named only where the DNA matches it firmly. Size is omitted from some rows. Given values are once, few, many or a class for expanded clones.

D: NA
J: TRBJ1-2
V: TRBV30
size: NA
DNA: TGTGCCTGGAGTGTAAGGAGGGATTTATTCTATGGCTACACCTTC
CDR3: CAWSVRRDLFYGYTF

D: NA
J: TRBJ2-7
V: TRBV5-1
size: medium-sized
DNA: TGCGCCAGCAGCTTGGGGGCGGGTGCATACGAGCAGTACTTC
CDR3: CASSLGAGAYEQYF

D: NA
J: TRBJ1-1
V: TRBV10-3
size: medium-sized
DNA: TGTGCCATCAAGCGGGGGCTGAACACTGAAGCTTTCTTT
CDR3: CAIKRGLNTEAFF

D: NA
J: TRBJ2-7
V: TRBV7-2
size: NA
DNA: TGTGCCAGCAGCTTAGTAGGTTGGACTTACGAGCAGTACTTC
CDR3: CASSLVGWTYEQYF

D: NA
J: TRBJ2-7
V: TRBV7-2
size: NA
DNA: TGTGCCAGCAGCTTCTCTAGCTACGAGCAGTACTTC
CDR3: CASSFSSYEQYF

D: NA
J: TRBJ2-3
V: TRBV28
size: few
DNA: TGTGCCAGCAGTTATAGGACTGGTTACACAGATACGCAGTATTTT
CDR3: CASSYRTGYTDTQYF

D: NA
J: TRBJ2-3
V: TRBV13
size: NA
DNA: TGTGCCAGCAGCCCCCACGGCGGAAGAGTGATCACAGATACGCAGTATTTT
CDR3: CASSPHGGRVITDTQYF

D: TRBD1
J: TRBJ1-6
V: TRBV30
size: NA
DNA: TGTGCCTGGAGTGTATCTGGGACAGGGTCTTCACCCCTCCACTTT
CDR3: CAWSVSGTGSSPLHF

D: NA
J: TRBJ1-6
V: TRBV19
size: medium-sized
DNA: TGTGCCAGTAGTACGTGGCAAAATTCACCCCTCCACTTT
CDR3: CASSTWQNSPLHF

D: NA
J: TRBJ1-2
V: TRBV6-1
size: NA
DNA: TGTGCCAGCAGTGGGGGCGTGAAATGTAGAAAGACCTATGGCTACACCTTC
CDR3: CASSGGVKCRKTYGYTF

D: NA
J: TRBJ2-3
V: TRBV30
size: medium-sized
DNA: TGTGCCTGGAAGAACCTAGCACGAGATACGCAGTATTTT
CDR3: CAWKNLARDTQYF

D: TRBD2
J: TRBJ2-2
V: TRBV6-1
size: NA
DNA: TGTGCCAGCAGCGTAGCGGGAGGGCCCGGGGAGCTGTTTTTT
CDR3: CASSVAGGPGELFF

D: NA
J: TRBJ1-4
V: TRBV11-2
size: medium-sized
DNA: TGTGCCAGCAGCCCCCGGACTACAACTAATGAAAAACTGTTTTTT
CDR3: CASSPRTTTNEKLFF

D: NA
J: TRBJ2-2
V: TRBV30
size: few
DNA: TGTGCCTGGAGTGTACGATTGCGGAACACCGGGGAGCTGTTTTTT
CDR3: CAWSVRLRNTGELFF

D: TRBD2
J: TRBJ2-7
V: TRBV6-6
size: medium-sized
DNA: TGTGCCAGCAGTTACTCTAGCGGGGCCTACGAGCAGTACTTC
CDR3: CASSYSSGAYEQYF

D: NA
J: TRBJ1-2
V: TRBV19
size: medium-sized
DNA: TGTGCCAGTAGCAGGAGCATAGACGGGGGCTATGGCTACACCTTC
CDR3: CASSRSIDGGYGYTF

D: NA
J: TRBJ1-6
V: TRBV6-5
size: few
DNA: TGTGCCAGCAGACTTACAGGGTTGGGTTCACCCCTCCACTTT
CDR3: CASRLTGLGSPLHF

D: NA
J: TRBJ2-7
V: TRBV5-1
size: medium-sized
DNA: TGCGCCAGCAGCCCGGACGGGAGCTCCTACGAGCAGTACTTC
CDR3: CASSPDGSSYEQYF

D: NA
J: TRBJ1-1
V: TRBV27
size: medium-sized
DNA: TGTGCCAGCAGTTTGGGGCGCCTGGGACAACGGAACACTGAAGCTTTCTTT
CDR3: CASSLGRLGQRNTEAFF

D: TRBD1
J: TRBJ1-2
V: TRBV5-4
size: NA
DNA: TGTGCCAGCAGCTTTATCTTGGGGACAGGGTACGGCTATGGCTACACCTTC
CDR3: CASSFILGTGYGYGYTF

D: TRBD2
J: TRBJ2-4
V: TRBV6-5
size: few
DNA: TGTGCCAGCAGTTACGGGAGGGCCGGAAACATTCAGTACTTC
CDR3: CASSYGRAGNIQYF

D: NA
J: TRBJ1-2
V: TRBV15
size: few
DNA: TGTGCCACCAGCAGAGAGGGCAGCTTCGGCTACACCTTC
CDR3: CATSREGSFGYTF

D: NA
J: TRBJ1-1
V: TRBV25-1
size: few
DNA: TGTGCCAGCAGTGAAGTGACAGCCACTGAAGCTTTCTTT
CDR3: CASSEVTATEAFF

D: NA
J: TRBJ1-5
V: TRBV19
size: medium-sized
DNA: TGTGCCAGTAAGGGGGATAGCTATCAGCCCCAGCATTTT
CDR3: CASKGDSYQPQHF

D: NA
J: TRBJ1-6
V: TRBV5-6
size: medium-sized
DNA: TGTGCCAGCAGCCGGGACTTCGGGAATAATTCACCCCTCCACTTT
CDR3: CASSRDFGNNSPLHF

D: NA
J: TRBJ2-2
V: TRBV6-6
size: NA
DNA: TGTGCCAGCAGTTACCTCCCTAGCGCACACCGGGAGCTGTTTTTT
CDR3: CASSYLPSAHRELFF

D: NA
J: TRBJ1-2
V: TRBV9
size: medium-sized
DNA: TGTGCCAGCAGCCGAGACTTGAACTATGGCTACACCTTC
CDR3: CASSRDLNYGYTF

D: TRBD2
J: TRBJ2-7
V: TRBV6-6
size: few
DNA: TGTGCCAGCAGGAGAGGAACTAGCGCCGCCTACGAGCAGTACTTC
CDR3: CASRRGTSAAYEQYF

D: NA
J: TRBJ2-5
V: TRBV5-1
size: medium-sized
DNA: TGCGCCAGCAGCTTGGGTATCCAAGAGACCCAGTACTTC
CDR3: CASSLGIQETQYF

D: TRBD1
J: TRBJ1-6
V: TRBV19
size: NA
DNA: TGTGCCACCAGGGGAGACAGGGGTTATTCACCCCTCCACTTT
CDR3: CATRGDRGYSPLHF

D: TRBD1
J: TRBJ2-3
V: TRBV11-2
size: NA
DNA: TGTGCCAGCAGCTTACTCAGGTTCAGGACAGGGAGGACAGATACGCAGTATTTT
CDR3: CASSLLRFRTGRTDTQYF

D: NA
J: TRBJ1-5
V: TRBV5-5
size: NA
DNA: TGTGCCAGCAGCTTGCAGACTAATAGCAATCAGCCCCAGCATTTT
CDR3: CASSLQTNSNQPQHF

D: NA
J: TRBJ2-1
V: TRBV7-5
size: NA
DNA: TGTGCCAGAAGCTTAGGGACTAGCGGGGGGGCCGACAATGAGCAGTTCTTC
CDR3: CARSLGTSGGADNEQFF

D: NA
J: TRBJ2-1
V: TRBV5-4
size: few
DNA: TGCGCCAGCAGCTACTCCTATAGCTCCTACAATGAGCAGTTCTTC
CDR3: CASSYSYSSYNEQFF

D: NA
J: TRBJ1-2
V: TRBV5-8
size: NA
DNA: TGTGCCAGCAGTCCCGATGACAGGCGCTATGGCTACACCTTC
CDR3: CASSPDDRRYGYTF

D: NA
J: TRBJ2-3
V: TRBV2
size: few
DNA: TGTGCCCGCAAGTTGGTAGGCACAGATACGCAGTATTTT
CDR3: CARKLVGTDTQYF

D: TRBD2
J: TRBJ2-3
V: TRBV5-6
size: NA
DNA: TGTGCCAGCAGCTTGGGGGGTAGCGGGAGGTCAGATACGCAGTATTTT
CDR3: CASSLGGSGRSDTQYF

D: NA
J: TRBJ1-4
V: TRBV5-1
size: once
DNA: TGCGCCAGCAGCTTGGGTGGGACTTACAATGAAAAACTGTTTTTT
CDR3: CASSLGGTYNEKLFF